The rows below give T cell receptor beta chains drawn from one sample of a study of early T cells in non-severe SARS-CoV-2 infection. TCRdb passed the 5' RACE reads through MiXCR, listing each CDR3 protein once. Here the sample spans some 71,000 distinct CDR3 sequences, roughly 13% being singletons. Sequencing used whole blood. The origin of the receptors is an adult who was a healthcare worker with PCR-confirmed SARS-CoV-2 infection or an uninfected control (not recorded which). CDR3s include the opening cysteine and the closing phenylalanine or tryptophan. Fields, in order: D gene, clone size, J gene, V gene, CDR3 DNA, CDR3 protein. D genes are given only for firm matches. Not all rows give a size; the values are once, few, many and, for expanded clones, a class.

>TRBD2|many|TRBJ2-1|TRBV14
TGTGCCAGCAGCCCGACGTATAGCGGGGGTTCCAATGAGCAGTTCTTC
CASSPTYSGGSNEQFF
>NA|NA|TRBJ2-1|TRBV20-1
TGCAGTGCTAGAGTCCCCCCCGCAGATGAGCAGTTCTTC
CSARVPPADEQFF
>NA|NA|TRBJ2-2|TRBV12-5
TGTGCTACCTCGGGACAACAGGACACCGGGGAGCTGTTTTTT
CATSGQQDTGELFF
>NA|NA|TRBJ2-1|TRBV12-3/TRBV12-4
TGTGCCAGCAGTCCCAGACAGAATGAGCAGTTCTTC
CASSPRQNEQFF
>NA|few|TRBJ1-5|TRBV10-3
TGTGCCATCAGTGAGGGGCAGGGAAGCAATCAGCCCCAGCATTTT
CAISEGQGSNQPQHF
>TRBD1|medium-sized|TRBJ2-5|TRBV7-9
TGTGCCAGCAGCTTATGGGACAGAAAAGAGACCCAGTACTTC
CASSLWDRKETQYF
>TRBD1|NA|TRBJ2-1|TRBV5-1
TGCGCCAGCAGCTTGGCGGGGGACAGGGTTTTGAATGAGCAGTTCTTC
CASSLAGDRVLNEQFF
>NA|many|TRBJ1-5|TRBV7-9
TGTGCCAGCAGCCAGCAGGGGAGACAGCCCCAGCATTTT
CASSQQGRQPQHF
>NA|NA|TRBJ1-3|TRBV20-1
TGCAGTGCTAGATTGGAGCGCTCTGGAAACACCATATATTTT
CSARLERSGNTIYF
>NA|NA|TRBJ2-2|TRBV27
TGTGCCAGCGGCCGGGGTAACACCGGGGAGCTGTTTTTT
CASGRGNTGELFF
>TRBD2|many|TRBJ2-7|TRBV28
TGTGCCAGCAGTTACCCTAGGGGCGGGGGGCTCTTAAGAAAGCAGTACTTC
CASSYPRGGGLLRKQYF
>NA|few|TRBJ2-7|TRBV10-3
TGTGCCATCAGTAAAACAGGGACCTACGAGCAGTACTTC
CAISKTGTYEQYF
>NA|many|TRBJ2-7|TRBV20-1
TGCAGTGCTAGATCCGGGACTGGGAGCTCCTACGAGCAGTACTTC
CSARSGTGSSYEQYF
>NA|few|TRBJ2-5|TRBV18
TGTGCCAGCACCAGTTCTTTGGAGGGGGGCTTGACCCAGTACTTC
CASTSSLEGGLTQYF
>NA|few|TRBJ2-3|TRBV20-1
TGCAGTGCTCACAACAGGGCCGCGCAGTATTTT
CSAHNRAAQYF
>TRBD1|few|TRBJ2-7|TRBV7-9
TGTGCCAGCAGCTTAGCCAGCGGGCAGGGGGCATCCTACGAGCAGTACTTC
CASSLASGQGASYEQYF
>NA|NA|TRBJ2-7|TRBV9
TGTGCCAGCAGCGTAGAACCAGGGAAGTCCTACGAGCAGTACTTC
CASSVEPGKSYEQYF
>NA|NA|TRBJ2-7|TRBV4-1
TGCGCCAGCAGCCAAGTCGTCCCCTCCTACGAGCAGTACTTC
CASSQVVPSYEQYF
>NA|NA|TRBJ1-5|TRBV28
TGTGCCAGCAGTAAGGGACACCTTAGCAATCAGCCCCAGCATTTT
CASSKGHLSNQPQHF
>NA|few|TRBJ2-3|TRBV24-1
TGTGCCACCAGTGATAGGAGCAGGGGAACAGATACGCAGTATTTT
CATSDRSRGTDTQYF
>NA|NA|TRBJ2-5|TRBV7-2
TGTGCCAGCAGCTTAGTCGGGCGGCAAGAGACCCAGTACTTC
CASSLVGRQETQYF
>NA|NA|TRBJ2-5|TRBV18
TGTGCCAGCTCACCCGACAAAGAGACCCAGTACTTC
CASSPDKETQYF
>NA|few|TRBJ2-7|TRBV21-1
TGTGCTCTAAACAGCCCCCACGAGCAGTACTTC
CALNSPHEQYF
>NA|few|TRBJ2-2|TRBV29-1
TGCAGCGTTGAAGGTGTCGGGGAGCTGTTTTTT
CSVEGVGELFF
>NA|many|TRBJ2-7|TRBV6-2/TRBV6-3
TGTGCCAGCAGTTACGGAAGGGGGCAGTACTTC
CASSYGRGQYF
>TRBD2|few|TRBJ2-3|TRBV28
TGTGCCAGCAGTCAGCCCTCAGGGCTAGCGGGGACAGATACGCAGTATTTT
CASSQPSGLAGTDTQYF
>NA|NA|TRBJ1-1|TRBV28
TGTGCCAGCAGTGGGACGGGGTTACCCTTTATGAACACTGAAGCTTTCTTT
CASSGTGLPFMNTEAFF
>NA|many|TRBJ1-5|TRBV27
TGTGCCAGCAGCCGCTTCTGGGATCAGCCCCAGCATTTT
CASSRFWDQPQHF
>NA|NA|TRBJ1-4|TRBV6-5
TGTGCCAGCAGTTATGGATTAACTAATGAAAAACTGTTTTTT
CASSYGLTNEKLFF
>NA|many|TRBJ1-5|TRBV28
TGTGCCAGCAGTAGGGATAGCAATCAGCCCCAGCATTTT
CASSRDSNQPQHF
>NA|many|TRBJ2-2|TRBV20-1
TGCAGTGCTAGAGAGTTGGGCGCCGGGGAGCTGTTTTTT
CSARELGAGELFF
>TRBD1|many|TRBJ1-1|TRBV5-5
TGTGCCAGCAGCTGGACAGGGGATATGAACACTGAAGCTTTCTTT
CASSWTGDMNTEAFF
>TRBD1|NA|TRBJ1-1|TRBV2
TGTGCCAGCAGCCGAACAGGGGAGGACACTGAAGCTTTCTTT
CASSRTGEDTEAFF
>TRBD1|few|TRBJ2-7|TRBV12-5
TGTGCTAGTGGTTTGGCCGTGGGGACAGGGTCGTTATTTTGGTCCTACGAGCAGTACTTC
CASGLAVGTGSLFWSYEQYF
>TRBD1|NA|TRBJ2-7|TRBV10-3
TGTGCCATCGGACAGGGAAACGAGTACGAGCAGTACTTC
CAIGQGNEYEQYF
>NA|NA|TRBJ1-1|TRBV10-3
TGTGCCATCAGTGGAAGGAACACTGAAGCTTTCTTT
CAISGRNTEAFF
>NA|medium-sized|TRBJ1-2|TRBV7-8
TGTGCCAGCAGCTTAGGAGGGTCCGCAGCTTATGGCTACACCTTC
CASSLGGSAAYGYTF
>NA|many|TRBJ2-7|TRBV28
TGTGCCAGCAGTTTTGGAAACAGCATCGAGCAGTACTTC
CASSFGNSIEQYF
>NA|NA|TRBJ2-5|TRBV20-1
TGCAGTGCTAGAGGGGGACCCGACCAAGAGACCCAGTACTTC
CSARGGPDQETQYF
>NA|NA|TRBJ1-6|TRBV6-6
TGTGCCAGCAGCCCCCGACAGAGGACCAATTCACCCCTCCATTTT
CASSPRQRTNSPLHF
>NA|few|TRBJ1-1|TRBV12-3/TRBV12-4
TGTGCCAGCAGTTTAACGGAGCTGAGTGAAGCTTTCTTT
CASSLTELSEAFF
>NA|NA|TRBJ2-1|TRBV2
TGTGCCAGCAGTGAACGATCCTACAATGAGCAGTTCTTC
CASSERSYNEQFF
>NA|NA|TRBJ1-1|TRBV3-1
TGTGCCAGCAGCCAGAACAGGGTCGGGAACACTGAAGCTTTCTTT
CASSQNRVGNTEAFF
>TRBD2|few|TRBJ2-1|TRBV7-6
TGTGCCACCGGGACTAGCGGGTACAATGAGCAGTTCTTC
CATGTSGYNEQFF
>TRBD1|NA|TRBJ2-5|TRBV19
TGTGCCAGTAGTATAGGGCACAGGGGAACCCAAGAGACCCAGTACTTC
CASSIGHRGTQETQYF
>NA|many|TRBJ1-2|TRBV29-1
TGCAGCGTTGTTTCAGGAGATAACTATGGCTACACCTTC
CSVVSGDNYGYTF
>TRBD1|many|TRBJ2-7|TRBV12-3/TRBV12-4
TGTGCCAGCAGGCGACAGGGGGAGGTAGAGCAGTACTTC
CASRRQGEVEQYF
>NA|few|TRBJ2-3|TRBV5-1
TGCGCCAGCAGCGAGACTAGTCCCACAGATACGCAGTATTTT
CASSETSPTDTQYF